These 10 T cell receptor beta chains originate from one sample sequenced in a study of blood T cell repertoires in COVID-19. This table comes from immunoSEQ multiplex PCR, and its TCRdb copy is limited to in-frame clones, with some not included. The sample holds roughly 260,000 clones; around 90% are singletons and the top ten take roughly 2.2%. The sequenced sample consisted of peripheral blood. All receptors derive from a woman aged 50 to 60 who had recovered from COVID-19.

The rearrangement uses TRBV7-9 and TRBJ1-4; the D is unclear. The CDR3 loop spans 16 amino acids. Trimming cost V 1 base and J 0 bases, with 9 bases left between them. Germline values: CDR1 SEHNR, CDR2 FQNEAQ (reference sequence). CDR3 sequence reads: CASSLGRIATNEKLFF. The CDR3 coding sequence is TGTGCCAGCAGCTTAGGGCGGATTGCAACTAATGAAAAACTGTTTTTT.

This sequence joins TRBV7-2 and TRBJ2-5; D perhaps matches TRBD1 (6 bases). The CDR3 is made up of 13 amino acids. Germline assignment: CDR1 SGHTA and CDR2 FQGNSA. V lost 6 bases and J lost 2, with 10 bases in between. CDR3 amino acids: CASSWTVQETQYF. The CDR3 coding sequence is TGTGCCAGCAGTTGGACAGTGCAAGAGACCCAGTACTTC. The variable domain in full, with the rest retrieved from reference TRBV7-2 and TRBJ2-5, is GAGVSQSPSNKVTEKGKDVELRCDPISGHTALYWYRQSLGQGLEFLIYFQGNSAPDKSGLPSDRFSAERTGGSVSTLTIQRTQQEDSAVYLCASSWTVQETQYFGPGTRLLVL.

This chain links TRBV18 with TRBJ1-2; D not certain. The CDR3 covers 15 residues. Germline assignment: CDR1 KGHSH and CDR2 LQKENI. The V and J ends lost 2 bases and 3 bases respectively, with 13 bases between them. Here the CDR3 DNA reads TGTGCCAGCTCACCAAGTTCAGGTTCTGACTATGGCTACACCTTC. This translates into CASSPSSGSDYGYTF.

The J gene is TRBJ1-4, the V gene TRBV5-1, with 7 bases fitting TRBD1. V gave up 5 bases and J gave up 5 bases; unmatched junction bases: 6. The CDR3 sequence is 14 residues long. Per germline, CDR1 SGHRS and CDR2 YFSETQ. Here the CDR3 reads CASSRGTANEKLFF. For the CDR3, the DNA is TGCGCCAGCAGTAGAGGGACAGCGAATGAAAAACTGTTTTTT.

This chain uses TRBV6-1 with TRBJ2-3; 7 positions match TRBD2. Germline loops: CDR1 MNHNS, CDR2 SASEGT. J was trimmed by 5 bases and V by 3 bases; bases with no gene match: 14. The CDR3 loop spans 17 amino acids. CDR3 sequence (DNA): TGTGCCAGCAGTGATTGGGGGGGTGTGGTAGCGGAAGATACGCAGTATTTT. Its protein product is CASSDWGGVVAEDTQYF.

The chain employs TRBV4-1 and TRBJ2-1; a possible D gene is TRBD2 (6 bases). V lost 0 bases, J lost 7 bases, and 19 bases lay in between. The CDR3 has 17 amino acids. From germline, CDR1 is MGHRA and CDR2 YSYEKL. The CDR3 loop reads CASSQEEGPRVWNEQFF. As DNA, the CDR3 is TGCGCCAGCAGCCAAGAGGAGGGTCCCAGGGTTTGGAATGAGCAGTTCTTC.

J is TRBJ2-7 and V is TRBV27, with TRBD1 matching 8 bases. Looked up from germline, CDR1 is MNHEY and CDR2 is SMNVEV (reference sequence). The CDR3 spans 13 residues. Losses at the gene ends were 5 bases for V and 4 bases for J; bases not matched to a gene: 4. CDR3 in amino acids: CASSPGGNYEQYF. In nucleotides, the CDR3 is TGTGCCAGCAGTCCAGGGGGCAATTACGAGCAGTACTTC.

The chain carries TRBV9 and TRBJ2-2; TRBD2 matches at 8 bases. In germline, CDR1 is SGDLS, CDR2 YYNGEE. The CDR3 sequence is 15 residues long. The ends lost 0 bases at V and 7 bases at J; junction bases unmatched: 5. The CDR3 is CASSVGMTSDGELFF. In DNA, the CDR3 is TGTGCCAGCAGCGTAGGTATGACTAGCGACGGGGAGCTGTTTTTT. Variable domain in full (rest from reference TRBV9 and TRBJ2-2): DSGVTQTPKHLITATGQRVTLRCSPRSGDLSVYWYQQSLDQGLQFLIQYYNGEERAKGNILERFSAQQFPDLHSELNLSSLELGDSALYFCASSVGMTSDGELFFGEGSRLTVL.

The rearrangement uses TRBV5-6 and TRBJ2-5; possibly TRBD2 for D (6 bases). Trimming took 0 bases from V and 2 from J, leaving 11 bases between them. CDR1 is SGHDT, CDR2 YYEEEE, per germline. This CDR3 contains 15 residues. The CDR3 region is CASSLGPGLQETQYF. The DNA of the CDR3 is TGTGCCAGCAGCTTGGGCCCGGGACTTCAAGAGACCCAGTACTTC.

The CDR3, as DNA: TGTGCCAGCAGTTTAGGGGAGTGGACTGAAGCTTTCTTT. Its translation: CASSLGEWTEAFF. The chain combines TRBV12-3 or TRBV12-4 with TRBJ1-1; no definite D call. The CDR3 runs to 13 residues. V shed 1 base and J shed 5 bases, with 8 bases lying between them.